This T cell receptor (beta chain) was recorded in a study of blood T cell repertoires in COVID-19. At the level of the study: The United States, Italy and Spain provided the acute and convalescent COVID-19 samples. PBMCs, B-cell-depleted T cells, or T cells provided the cDNA or gDNA that made up the material.

Only in-frame clones appear in the TCRdb table, and some are missing; sequencing was by immunoSEQ multiplex PCR. The sample lists roughly 76,000 clones, roughly 90% occurring once. The CDR3 covers 14 residues. Per germline, CDR1 SNHLY and CDR2 FYNNEI. The V segment lost 10 bases and the J segment 4 bases; nucleotides outside the gene matches: 12. The sample was peripheral blood. The receptor was derived from a man aged 45-65 years with acute or convalescent COVID-19. This chain connects TRBV2 to TRBJ1-2; TRBD1 aligns across 7 bases. CDR3 region: CAKRPGGIIYGYTF. As DNA, the CDR3 is TGTGCCAAACGCCCAGGGGGAATAATCTATGGCTACACCTTC.